A selection of T cell receptor beta chains follows, all from one sample in a study of shared clonotypes between healthy human individuals. Assay used: immunoSEQ multiplex PCR; TCRdb lists only in-frame clones, some missing. This repertoire shows 550,000 to 850,000 clones, approximately 79% found once; its top ten account for approximately 1.8%. Sequencing was done on a sample of memory CD4+ T cells sorted from blood. All receptors derive from a woman between 25 and 40 years old in good health. The CDR3 runs from the conserved cysteine through the conserved F or W. A D gene is named only where the DNA matches it firmly. Expanded clones get a size class; other rows say once, few or many, or leave the size out.

j_gene,abundance,v_gene,d_gene,CDR3nt,CDR3aa
TRBJ2-5,-,TRBV28,-,TGTGCCAGCAGTTCTCCCACGGTGGAGACCCAGTACTTC,CASSSPTVETQYF
TRBJ1-2,-,TRBV15,-,TGTGCCACCAGCAGAGATGGGGCAGGGTTCGTCTCTCTCTATGGCTACACCTTC,CATSRDGAGFVSLYGYTF
TRBJ2-3,-,TRBV5-1,-,TGCGCCAGCAGCGATCGAATGGGAGATACGCAGTATTTT,CASSDRMGDTQYF
TRBJ2-6,-,TRBV2,-,TGTGCCAGCAGATCGGGTTTGGGCAGGGGGGCCTCTGGGGCCAACGTCCTGACTTTC,CASRSGLGRGASGANVLTF
TRBJ2-7,few,TRBV11-2,-,TGTGCCAGCAGCCCCCTAACCGCCTACGAGCAGTACTTC,CASSPLTAYEQYF
TRBJ2-2,once,TRBV2,-,TGTGCCAGCGGGTTATACACCGGGGAGCTGTTTTTT,CASGLYTGELFF
TRBJ2-1,many,TRBV5-1,TRBD2,TGCGCCAGCAGCGTCGCTAGCGGGAGTTACAATGAGCAGTTCTTC,CASSVASGSYNEQFF
TRBJ1-5,-,TRBV4-2,TRBD1,TGTGCCAGCAGCCAGACAGGGGAAAGGGGTCAGCCCCAGCATTTT,CASSQTGERGQPQHF
TRBJ2-7,-,TRBV15,-,TGTGCCACCAGCTTAGTAGGGGAATACGAGCAGTACTTC,CATSLVGEYEQYF
TRBJ2-7,-,TRBV2,-,TGTGCCAGCAGTGCGGGGGCTCACATAACGGGCGAGCAGTACTTC,CASSAGAHITGEQYF
TRBJ2-7,many,TRBV6-1,-,TGTGCCAGCAGTGGGGATGGCACATCGGGCGAGCAGTACTTC,CASSGDGTSGEQYF
TRBJ1-3,-,TRBV19,-,TGTGCCAGTAGTATCCGGAGGGGAGTAACTGGAAACACCATATATTTT,CASSIRRGVTGNTIYF
TRBJ2-1,-,TRBV5-1,-,TGCGCCAGCAGCTCTAACGTCAGGGTAAGGGACAATGAGCAGTTCTTC,CASSSNVRVRDNEQFF
TRBJ2-3,few,TRBV11-2,-,TGTGCGTTAGGGAGTGGATACACAGATACGCAGTATTTT,CALGSGYTDTQYF
TRBJ1-5,once,TRBV5-1,TRBD1,TGCGCCAGCAGCATCGGACAGGGCGGGGATCAGCCCCAGCATTTT,CASSIGQGGDQPQHF
TRBJ2-1,-,TRBV27,TRBD2,TGTGCCACAGGGACTAGCGGATACAATGAGCAGTTCTTC,CATGTSGYNEQFF
TRBJ1-1,-,TRBV5-5,-,TGTGCCAGCAGCCCGTATACAGGGAACACTGAAGCTTTCTTT,CASSPYTGNTEAFF
TRBJ1-1,-,TRBV18,-,TGTGCCAGCTCTTCGACGGGCATGAACACTGAAGCTTTCTTT,CASSSTGMNTEAFF
TRBJ2-2,few,TRBV6-5,-,TGTGCCAGCAAGCCCAACGGAGGCGGAACCGGGGAGCTGTTTTTT,CASKPNGGGTGELFF
TRBJ2-2,few,TRBV30,TRBD1,TGTGCCTGGCAGGACAGGGGGAAGGTCGGGGAGCTGTTTTTT,CAWQDRGKVGELFF
TRBJ1-1,-,TRBV11-2,-,TGTGCCAGCAGCTTACACAGGAATCCCACTGAAGCTTTCTTT,CASSLHRNPTEAFF
TRBJ2-7,-,TRBV5-1,TRBD2,TGCGCCAGCAGAGCGGGAGGGGTAAACTACGAGCAGTACTTC,CASRAGGVNYEQYF
TRBJ2-2,-,TRBV4-2,-,TGTGCCAGCAGCCAAGTTATAGCAGAGAACACCGGGGAGCTGTTTTTT,CASSQVIAENTGELFF
TRBJ2-3,few,TRBV6-1,-,TGTGCCAGCAGTGAAGCAGCAGGGCTGGAAGATACGCAGTATTTT,CASSEAAGLEDTQYF
TRBJ2-7,-,TRBV10-1,TRBD2,TGCGCCAGCAGCGATATAGCGGGAGGAACCTACGAGCAGTACTTC,CASSDIAGGTYEQYF
TRBJ2-3,-,TRBV4-1,-,TGCGCCAGCAGCCTTTCGAGAACAGATACGCAGTATTTT,CASSLSRTDTQYF
TRBJ2-3,-,TRBV7-3,-,TGTGCCAGCAGCTTAGGGTTCACAGATACGCAGTATTTT,CASSLGFTDTQYF
TRBJ2-1,few,TRBV2,-,TGTGCCAGCAGTGTCCAGACCGGCAATGAGCAGTTCTTC,CASSVQTGNEQFF
TRBJ2-2,-,TRBV5-1,-,TGCGCCAGCAGCCTGGACAGTCCCACCGGGGAGCTGTTTTTT,CASSLDSPTGELFF
TRBJ2-7,-,TRBV6-1,-,TGTGCCAGCAGATTGACTAGCTCCTACGAGCAGTACTTC,CASRLTSSYEQYF
TRBJ2-1,-,TRBV6-4,-,TGTGCCAGCACCTTCGAGTTCTTC,CASTFEFF